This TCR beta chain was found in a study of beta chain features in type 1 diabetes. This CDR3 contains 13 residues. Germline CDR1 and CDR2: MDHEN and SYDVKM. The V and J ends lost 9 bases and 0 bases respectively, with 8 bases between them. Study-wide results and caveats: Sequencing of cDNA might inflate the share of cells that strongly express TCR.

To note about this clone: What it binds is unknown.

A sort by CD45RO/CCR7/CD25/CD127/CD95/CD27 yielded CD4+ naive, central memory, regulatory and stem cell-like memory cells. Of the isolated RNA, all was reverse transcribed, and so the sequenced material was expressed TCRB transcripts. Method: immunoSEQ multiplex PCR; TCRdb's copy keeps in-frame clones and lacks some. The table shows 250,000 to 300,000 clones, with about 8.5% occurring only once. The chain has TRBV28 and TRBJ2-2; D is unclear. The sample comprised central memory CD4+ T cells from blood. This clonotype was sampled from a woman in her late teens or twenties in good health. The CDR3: CASIRANTGELFF. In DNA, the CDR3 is TGTGCCAGTATCAGAGCGAACACCGGGGAGCTGTTTTTT.